The 32 T cell receptor beta chains presented below share a single source sample, sequenced in a study of T cell changes during pregnancy in multiple sclerosis. TCRdb's copy holds only in-frame clones and misses some; the assay was immunoSEQ multiplex PCR. The sample has approximately 64,000 clones, about 92% seen once. Sequences were derived from peripheral blood, sampled in the first trimester of pregnancy. The receptors were sampled from a female donor with multiple sclerosis, enrolled in a pregnancy study.

The V gene is TRBV4-2, the J gene TRBJ1-2; D unresolved. Trimming pared 0 bases from V and 5 bases from J, leaving 7 bases between. Germline loops: CDR1 LGHNA, CDR2 YNFKEQ. This CDR3 comprises 13 residues. This CDR3 is CASSQELGYGYTF. The CDR3 DNA is TGTGCCAGCAGCCAAGAACTCGGGTATGGCTACACCTTC.

A few counts support this clone. The chain links TRBV30 to TRBJ1-2; no reliable D call. The CDR3 is 13 residues long. V shed 2 bases and J shed 8 bases, with 15 bases lying between them. Germline lookup yields CDR1 GTSNPN and CDR2 SVGIG (reference sequence). In DNA, the CDR3 is TGTGCCTGGAGTTTTTCCTACGGTATCGGCTACACCTTC. Its translation is CAWSFSYGIGYTF.

This sequence joins TRBV27 and TRBJ2-5; 9 nucleotides match TRBD2. The germline gives CDR1 MNHEY, CDR2 SMNVEV (reference sequence). The trim removed 8 bases at V and 6 bases at J, leaving 16 bases unmatched. CDR3 length equals 16 residues. The CDR3 DNA follows: TGTGCCAGCGGGGAAAAGCGGGAGGTAGCTTGGAAGACCCAGTACTTC. It specifies CASGEKREVAWKTQYF.

The chain carries TRBV5-1 and TRBJ2-2; D is perhaps TRBD1 (6 bases). The CDR3 length is 15 residues. Trimming took 3 bases from V and 5 from J, leaving 14 bases between them. CDR1 SGHRS and CDR2 YFSETQ come from the germline V gene. The CDR3 loop is CASSSQSQGTGELFF. The CDR3 DNA follows: TGCGCCAGCAGCTCCCAAAGTCAGGGGACCGGGGAGCTGTTTTTT. The full variable domain, rest sourced from reference TRBV5-1 and TRBJ2-2, is KAGVTQTPRYLIKTRGQQVTLSCSPISGHRSVSWYQQTPGQGLQFLFEYFSETQRNKGNFPGRFSGRQFSNSRSEMNVSTLELGDSALYLCASSSQSQGTGELFFGEGSRLTVL.

This clone was counted a single time. This sequence joins TRBV7-6 and TRBJ1-5, with TRBD1 matching 9 bases. The CDR3 runs 18 residues. V lost 1 base, J lost 11 bases, and 18 bases stayed unmatched. CDR1 and CDR2 (germline): SGHVS, FNYEAQ. CDR3 sequence reads: CASSLDTGTGRFSSAQHF. DNA of the CDR3: TGTGCCAGCAGCTTAGACACCGGGACAGGGCGCTTTAGTTCGGCCCAGCATTTT.

CDR3 loop: CASSLLVDSWSFDTQYF. The CDR3 DNA is TGTGCCAGCAGTTTGTTGGTGGACTCTTGGTCTTTTGATACGCAGTATTTT. J is TRBJ2-3 and V is TRBV28; D perhaps matches TRBD2 (5 bases). Germline CDR1 is MDHEN and CDR2 is SYDVKM. V was shortened by 3 bases and J by 6 bases, with 22 bases between the two germline ends. This CDR3 region has 17 residues.

V gene TRBV28 combines with J gene TRBJ2-1; possible D gene TRBD1, 5 bases. This CDR3 is 13 amino acids long. The ends were cut back, 3 bases at V and 5 bases at J, with 8 bases in the middle. Per germline, CDR1 MDHEN and CDR2 SYDVKM. Here the CDR3 reads CASSLGPDNEQFF. In DNA, the CDR3 is TGTGCCAGCAGTTTGGGGCCGGACAATGAGCAGTTCTTC.

The chain joins TRBV27 to TRBJ2-2, with a tentative D call TRBD2 (5 bases). V lost 2 bases, J lost 5 bases, and 6 bases lay in between. This CDR3 region has 13 residues. Germline V gene sequence: CDR1 MNHEY, CDR2 SMNVEV (reference sequence). CDR3 sequence (DNA): TGTGCCAGCAGTTTACGGGAAACCGGGGAGCTGTTTTTT. Amino acid sequence: CASSLRETGELFF.

The gene calls are TRBV15 and TRBJ2-1, with 8 positions matching TRBD2. V shed 0 bases, J shed 6 bases, and the junction held 13 bases outside the gene matches. CDR1 is LNHNV, CDR2 YYDKDF, per germline (reference sequence). The CDR3 totals 18 residues. The CDR3 bases are TGTGCCACCAGCAGAGAGTGGGAAAGCGGGAGTCTCGGCAATGAGCAGTTCTTC. As protein: CATSREWESGSLGNEQFF.

The genes are TRBV30 and TRBJ1-1; D might be TRBD1 (5 bases). Trimming took 5 bases from V and 1 from J, leaving 8 bases between them. CDR3 length equals 12 residues. Germline CDR1 and CDR2: GTSNPN and SVGIG (reference sequence). The CDR3 nucleotides read TGTGCCTGGGGTGGACAGAACACTGAAGCTTTCTTT. Translation: CAWGGQNTEAFF.

The chain uses TRBV5-1 and TRBJ1-5; D remains ambiguous. Trimming stripped 1 base from V and 0 bases from J, with 8 bases between. Germline V gives CDR1 SGHRS, CDR2 YFSETQ. The length of the CDR3 is 15 residues. CDR3: CASSLTGLSNQPQHF. The CDR3, as DNA: TGCGCCAGCAGCTTGACGGGTCTTAGCAATCAGCCCCAGCATTTT.

In DNA, the CDR3 is TGTGCCAGCAGCTTAGGAGGGGGAGGCTACACCTTC. It encodes CASSLGGGGYTF. This rearrangement joins TRBV7-2 to TRBJ1-2; tentatively, D is TRBD1 (6 bases). In germline, CDR1 is SGHTA, CDR2 FQGNSA. The CDR3 has 12 residues. The germline V and J ends were trimmed by 1 base and 8 bases, with 8 bases remaining between them.

The V gene is TRBV27, the J gene TRBJ2-3, with TRBD2 matching over 11 bases. The junction had 8 bases not matched to a gene; V was cut back by 5 bases and J by 4 bases. This CDR3 contains 16 residues. CDR1 is MNHEY and CDR2 is SMNVEV in the germline V gene (reference sequence). DNA for the CDR3: TGTGCCAGCAGTCTACTAGCGGGAGCTGGATCAGATACGCAGTATTTT. Its protein product is CASSLLAGAGSDTQYF.

V is TRBV27 and J is TRBJ2-1, with 8 bases fitting TRBD2. V shed 5 bases and J 6 bases; nucleotides not matched to a gene: 12. The germline V gene encodes CDR1 MNHEY and CDR2 SMNVEV (reference sequence). The length of the CDR3 is 16 residues. This CDR3 is CASSPIFTSGPNEQFF. The CDR3, as DNA: TGTGCCAGCAGTCCCATCTTTACTAGCGGCCCCAATGAGCAGTTCTTC.

V usage is TRBV7-9 and J usage is TRBJ1-5, with D perhaps TRBD1 (5 bases). Germline V gene sequence: CDR1 SEHNR, CDR2 FQNEAQ (reference sequence). The CDR3 consists of 19 residues. Trimming stripped 3 bases from V and 0 bases from J, with 21 bases between. CDR3 coding DNA: TGTGCCAGCAGCTTTTTGGGGGGTCTGGGGAATACTAGCAATCAGCCCCAGCATTTT. Protein: CASSFLGGLGNTSNQPQHF.

The sample holds one count of this clone. The J gene is TRBJ1-4, the V gene TRBV5-6; maybe TRBD1 (6 bases). Germline V CDR1 and CDR2: SGHDT, YYEEEE. Trimming removed 1 base at V and 8 bases at J, with 12 bases between. The CDR3 is made up of 14 amino acids. The CDR3 sequence: CASSLRGANEKLFF. CDR3 nucleotides: TGTGCCAGCAGCTTGCGGGGGGCAAACGAAAAACTGTTTTTT.

This chain connects TRBV28 to TRBJ2-2; TRBD2 aligns across 13 bases. CDR1 and CDR2 (germline): MDHEN, SYDVKM. The CDR3 contains 18 residues. After removal of 1 base from V and 0 bases from J, the junction contained 2 bases not matched to a gene. The CDR3 DNA sequence: TGTGCCAGCAGTTTATTTGGGACTAGCGGGACGAACACCGGGGAGCTGTTTTTT. Its protein is CASSLFGTSGTNTGELFF.

The genes are TRBV7-2 and TRBJ2-1; 10 bases match TRBD2. The CDR3 length is 14 residues. Germline-derived CDR1 and CDR2 are SGHTA and FQGNSA. J lost 8 bases, V lost 4 bases, and 5 bases had no gene match. The CDR3 DNA sequence: TGTGCCAGCAGCTCTAGCGGGAGTGTCTATGAGCAGTTCTTC. It codes for CASSSSGSVYEQFF.

J is TRBJ2-1 and V is TRBV7-9; 9 nucleotides align to TRBD2. Losses at the gene ends were 1 base for V and 6 bases for J; bases not matched to a gene: 16. The germline V gene encodes CDR1 SEHNR and CDR2 FQNEAQ (reference sequence). This CDR3 is 19 amino acids long. The CDR3 region has the DNA TGTGCCAGCAGCTTAGTTTCGCTAGCGGGGCCCTTTAAGGGCAATGAGCAGTTCTTC. Translating gives CASSLVSLAGPFKGNEQFF.

V usage is TRBV10-3 and J usage is TRBJ2-7; 14 bases are shared with TRBD2. V shed 8 bases, J shed 3 bases, and the junction held 15 bases outside the gene matches. The CDR3 loop spans 18 amino acids. The germline CDR1 and CDR2 sequences are ENHRY and SYGVKD. CDR3 sequence: CAIARTGPGLAGVYEQYF. CDR3 bases: TGTGCCATCGCCCGGACAGGGCCGGGACTAGCGGGAGTCTACGAGCAGTACTTC.

This clone appeared a single time. The chain joins TRBV7-8 to TRBJ2-3; 10 bases are shared with TRBD2. The V gene's germline CDR1 is SGHVS and CDR2 FQNEAQ. The V gene end was trimmed by 4 bases and the J gene end by 2 bases; junction bases not matched to a gene: 6. The CDR3 totals 16 residues. CDR3 nucleotide sequence: TGTGCCAGCAGCTACACAGGGACTAGCGTCACAGATACGCAGTATTTT. Protein product: CASSYTGTSVTDTQYF.

The rearrangement links TRBV29-1 to TRBJ2-1, with TRBD2 identical over 12 bases. J lost 4 bases, V lost 2 bases, and 0 bases had no gene match. CDR3 length equals 14 residues. Germline lookup yields CDR1 SQVTM and CDR2 ANQGSEA. For the CDR3, the DNA is TGCAGCGTTGAACTAGCGGGAGGGTACAATGAGCAGTTCTTC. This translates into CSVELAGGYNEQFF.

This clone was detected once. The chain combines TRBV5-1 with TRBJ2-5, with 10 bases identical to TRBD1. The CDR3 totals 15 residues. The junction had 2 bases not matched to a gene; V was cut back by 1 base and J by 2 bases. CDR1 and CDR2 (germline): SGHRS, YFSETQ. The CDR3 here is CASSLRTGGQETQYF. The CDR3 DNA is TGCGCCAGCAGCTTGCGGACAGGGGGGCAAGAGACCCAGTACTTC.

V gene TRBV28 combines with J gene TRBJ1-3; the D is unclear. CDR1 is MDHEN and CDR2 is SYDVKM in the germline V gene. This CDR3 has 12 amino acids. V dropped 10 bases and J dropped 4 bases, with 11 bases sitting between them. CDR3 region: CATTDSGNTIYF. CDR3 sequence (DNA): TGTGCCACCACGGACTCGGGAAACACCATATATTTT. The complete variable domain, with remaining parts taken from reference TRBV28 and TRBJ1-3, reads DVKVTQSSRYLVKRTGEKVFLECVQDMDHENMFWYRQDPGLGLRLIYFSYDVKMKEKGDIPEGYSVSREKKERFSLILESASTNQTSMYLCATTDSGNTIYFGEGSWLTVV.

This chain connects TRBV27 to TRBJ2-1, with TRBD2 identical over 9 bases. The CDR3 extends over 15 amino acids. Germline CDR1 and CDR2: MNHEY and SMNVEV (reference sequence). The V gene end was trimmed by 2 bases and the J gene end by 7 bases; junction bases not matched to a gene: 6. The CDR3 is CASSLAGGPYNEQFF. The CDR3 bases are TGTGCCAGCAGTTTAGCGGGAGGGCCGTATAATGAGCAGTTCTTC.

This clone was detected ten times or more. The chain carries TRBV7-9 and TRBJ1-5; possible D gene TRBD1, 5 bases. The ends were cut back, 0 bases at V and 3 bases at J, with 6 bases in the middle. The CDR3 totals 14 residues. Germline V gives CDR1 SEHNR, CDR2 FQNEAQ (reference sequence). The CDR3 protein is CASSLAGLNQPQHF. The CDR3 nucleotides read TGTGCCAGCAGCTTAGCGGGGCTCAATCAGCCCCAGCATTTT.

This chain connects TRBV21-1 to TRBJ2-3; the tabulated D call, TRBD1, remains unverified against the DNA. TRBV21-1 is an annotated pseudogene. This CDR3 has 16 amino acids. The CDR3 region is CASSKGYRGGTDTQYF. The DNA for the CDR3 is TGTGCCAGCAGCAAAGGGTACAGGGGGGGAACAGATACGCAGTATTTT.

This chain joins TRBV4-3 and TRBJ2-1; possibly TRBD2 for D (6 bases). The CDR3 consists of 16 residues. Deletions cut 0 bases from V and 3 bases from J, with 12 bases between. Germline CDR1 is LGHNA and CDR2 is YSLEER. The CDR3 sequence: CASSQDFGGSYNEQFF. DNA for the CDR3: TGCGCCAGCAGCCAAGATTTTGGGGGGAGCTACAATGAGCAGTTCTTC.

The J gene is TRBJ2-7, the V gene TRBV7-9; TRBD1 is a possible D gene (6 bases). Trimming pared 1 base from V and 6 bases from J, leaving 13 bases between. This CDR3 has 14 amino acids. From germline, CDR1 is SEHNR and CDR2 FQNEAQ (reference sequence). In DNA form, the CDR3 reads TGTGCCAGCAGCTTAGAGGTTCAGGGGCTCGAGCAGTACTTC. This gives the protein CASSLEVQGLEQYF. Using reference TRBV7-9 and TRBJ2-7 for the parts outside the CDR3, the full variable domain is DTGVSQNPRHKITKRGQNVTFRCDPISEHNRLYWYRQTLGQGPEFLTYFQNEAQLEKSRLLSDRFSAERPKGSFSTLEIQRTEQGDSAMYLCASSLEVQGLEQYFGPGTRLTVT.

The genes are TRBV5-1 and TRBJ2-2, with a weak D call TRBD2 (6 bases). The V end lost 0 bases, the J end lost 1 base, and 19 bases lay between the germline ends. Germline loops: CDR1 SGHRS, CDR2 YFSETQ. This CDR3 is 19 amino acids long. CDR3 in amino acids: CASSLVVGGSHLNTGELFF. The CDR3, as DNA: TGCGCCAGCAGCTTGGTGGTCGGGGGATCTCACCTGAACACCGGGGAGCTGTTTTTT.

This rearrangement joins TRBV5-6 to TRBJ2-7; D is perhaps TRBD2 (5 bases). Between the trimmed V and J ends, which lost 2 bases and 2 bases, there was a span of 17 bases. The CDR3 has 16 residues. The germline gives CDR1 SGHDT, CDR2 YYEEEE. The CDR3 region has the DNA TGTGCCAGCAGCTTATCCCCCGTACTAGGAGCCTACGAGCAGTACTTC. The encoded protein is CASSLSPVLGAYEQYF.

V and J are TRBV11-3 and TRBJ2-1; TRBD1 is a possible D gene (6 bases). This CDR3 is built from 12 residues. With 0 bases removed from V and 10 bases from J, the gap between germline ends came to 7 bases. Germline assignment: CDR1 SGHNT and CDR2 YENEEA. As DNA, the CDR3 is TGTGCCAGCAGCTTAGACGGGACAGAGCAGTTCTTC. It is translated as CASSLDGTEQFF. The whole variable domain, filled in from reference TRBV11-3 and TRBJ2-1, reads EAGVVQSPRYKIIEKKQPVAFWCNPISGHNTLYWYLQNLGQGPELLIRYENEEAVDDSQLPKDRFSAERLKGVDSTLKIQPAELGDSAVYLCASSLDGTEQFFGPGTRLTVL.